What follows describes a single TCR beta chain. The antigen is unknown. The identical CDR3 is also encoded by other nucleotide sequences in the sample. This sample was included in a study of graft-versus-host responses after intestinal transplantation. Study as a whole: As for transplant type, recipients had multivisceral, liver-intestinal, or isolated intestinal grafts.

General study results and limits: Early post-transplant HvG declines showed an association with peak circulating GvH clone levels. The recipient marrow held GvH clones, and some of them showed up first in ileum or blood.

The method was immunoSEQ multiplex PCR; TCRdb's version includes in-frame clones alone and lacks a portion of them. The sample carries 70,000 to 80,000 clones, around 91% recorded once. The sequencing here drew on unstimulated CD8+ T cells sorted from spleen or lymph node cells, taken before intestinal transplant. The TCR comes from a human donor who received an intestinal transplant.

The CDR3 DNA reads as TGTGCCAGTAGCGGGACAGGGTACAATGAGCAGTTCTTC. This codes for CASSGTGYNEQFF. This chain uses TRBV19 with TRBJ2-1, with 9 positions matching TRBD1. The CDR3 spans 13 residues. The V gene end was trimmed by 6 bases and the J gene end by 4 bases; junction bases not matched to a gene: 1. CDR1 and CDR2 from the germline V gene are LNHDA and SQIVND (reference sequence).